This TCR beta chain derives from a study of T cell repertoires in cytomegalovirus infection. The CDR3 sequence is 12 residues long. Trimming stripped 4 bases from V and 3 bases from J, with 4 bases between. Germline V gene data show CDR1 as LNHNV and CDR2 as YYDKDF (reference sequence). On this clonotype: The antigen is unknown.

TCRdb processed the reads anew with MiXCR; each CDR3 protein has one entry. The sample has fewer than 200,000 distinct CDR3 sequences; 20% to 25% are singletons. The source is a human donor in good health (CMV status not recorded). Some clones in this sample may be carry-over from other donors' samples. Sequences were derived from CD8+ T cells from cultured PBMCs, sampled from culture after CMV antigen stimulation. The chain is built from TRBV15 and TRBJ1-3; the D is unclear. Written as DNA, the CDR3 is TGTGCCACCAGCATCCTTGGAAACACCATATATTTT. Translated, it gives CATSILGNTIYF.